These 11 T cell receptor beta chains were all obtained from the same sample, sequenced in a study of T-cell memory formation after mild COVID-19. MiXCR was run by TCRdb on the 5' RACE reads, yielding one entry per CDR3 protein. The repertoire holds about 200,000 distinct CDR3 sequences, with about 9.2% as singletons. The sample was PBMCs or a T cell subset sorted from them (not recorded which). The receptors shown here come from a young man who had mild COVID-19 (a few samples of this study predate the infection). Cell type and time point are not known.

This chain uses TRBV6-6 with TRBJ1-5; D is unresolved. The CDR3 extends over 14 amino acids. Germline loops: CDR1 MNHNY, CDR2 SVGAGI (reference sequence). V lost 7 bases and J lost 3, with 13 bases in between. CDR3 DNA sequence: TGTGCCAGCACTTTTAAGGGTTACAATCAGCCCCAGCATTTT. This translates into CASTFKGYNQPQHF.

The chain uses TRBV9 and TRBJ1-2, with 8 nucleotides matching TRBD1. The germline V gene has CDR1 SGDLS and CDR2 YYNGEE. Trimming took 4 bases from V and 1 from J; bases not matched to a gene: 6. This CDR3 spans 15 amino acids. CDR3 amino acids: CASSQGTGGNYGYTF. CDR3 bases: TGTGCCAGCAGCCAAGGGACAGGTGGTAACTATGGCTACACCTTC.

This clonotype was found many times. The chain links TRBV5-6 to TRBJ2-7, with D maybe TRBD2 (6 bases). The CDR3 is 11 amino acids. The germline V gene has CDR1 SGHDT and CDR2 YYEEEE. V was pared by 6 bases and J by 6 bases, with 10 bases between. CDR3 DNA sequence: TGTGCCAGCACCCTGGGGGGCGAGCAGTACTTC. As protein: CASTLGGEQYF.

The rearrangement links TRBV4-3 to TRBJ2-1; D assignment may be TRBD1 or TRBD2 (6 bases each). Per germline, CDR1 LGHNA and CDR2 YSLEER. Trimming left V 1 base short and J 0 bases short, with 13 bases between. There are 17 residues in the CDR3. CDR3 in DNA: TGCGCCAGCAGCCAAGGACCCGGAGGGGGCTCCTACAATGAGCAGTTCTTC. Translating gives CASSQGPGGGSYNEQFF.

This clonotype was seen repeatedly, ten times or more. The CDR3 protein is CASSLDSNTNNEQFF. The CDR3 DNA sequence: TGTGCCAGCAGCTTAGACAGTAATACGAACAATGAGCAGTTCTTC. The J gene is TRBJ2-1, the V gene TRBV7-2, with unresolved D. Germline V gene data show CDR1 as SGHTA and CDR2 as FQGNSA. The CDR3 has 15 residues. Trimming removed 1 base from V and 5 bases from J, with 12 bases in between.

Concerning this clonotype itself: At one boundary the junction diverges from the germline segment, which might be a read error. The chain is built from TRBV5-4 and TRBJ2-2; D might be TRBD1 (6 bases). From germline, CDR1 is SGHNT and CDR2 YYREEE (reference sequence). The CDR3 has 16 amino acids. Here the CDR3 DNA reads TGTGCCAGCAGCCTGGGTCCCAGGGGAAACAGCGGGGAGCTGTTTTTT. This gives the protein CASSLGPRGNSGELFF.

In this sample, this clonotype turned up many times. J is TRBJ2-2 and V is TRBV6-6; 8 bases are a match to TRBD1. The germline V gene encodes CDR1 MNHNY and CDR2 SVGAGI (reference sequence). With 5 bases clipped from V and 3 bases from J, the junction kept 11 bases outside the gene matches. There are 17 residues in the CDR3. CDR3 bases: TGTGCCAGCAGTCCGCCCAGGGGGCGCGGGGACACCGGGGAGCTGTTTTTT. As protein: CASSPPRGRGDTGELFF.

This chain connects TRBV28 to TRBJ1-1; 11 bases fit TRBD1. Germline CDR1 MDHEN, CDR2 SYDVKM. This CDR3 has 16 amino acids. Losses at the gene ends were 3 bases for V and 5 bases for J; bases not matched to a gene: 8. CDR3 sequence reads: CASSFSGQGARTEAFF. The CDR3 DNA reads TGTGCCAGCAGTTTCAGCGGACAGGGGGCGAGAACTGAAGCTTTCTTT.

V usage is TRBV28 and J usage is TRBJ1-2; perhaps TRBD1 as D (5 bases). The CDR3 is made up of 15 amino acids. With 3 bases removed from V and 5 bases from J, the gap between germline ends came to 16 bases. Germline CDR1 and CDR2: MDHEN and SYDVKM. The CDR3 is CASSFAGPLSYGYTF. In DNA, the CDR3 is TGTGCCAGCAGTTTCGCGGGGCCGCTATCGTATGGCTACACCTTC.

The chain joins TRBV7-2 to TRBJ1-6; D is uncertain. The CDR3 has 12 residues. V lost 2 bases and J lost 8, with 4 bases in between. The germline V gene encodes CDR1 SGHTA and CDR2 FQGNSA. The CDR3 region is CASSLPHSPLHF. DNA for the CDR3: TGTGCCAGCAGCTTACCTCATTCACCCCTCCACTTT.

This clonotype was seen more than once but under ten times. V is TRBV19 and J is TRBJ2-7; D uncertain. Trimming left V 5 bases short and J 2 bases short, with 16 bases between. Looked up from germline, CDR1 is LNHDA and CDR2 is SQIVND (reference sequence). The CDR3 has 15 residues. CDR3 nucleotide sequence: TGTGCCAGTAGTGACCAACGCGGCGGTACCTACGAGCAGTACTTC. It specifies CASSDQRGGTYEQYF.